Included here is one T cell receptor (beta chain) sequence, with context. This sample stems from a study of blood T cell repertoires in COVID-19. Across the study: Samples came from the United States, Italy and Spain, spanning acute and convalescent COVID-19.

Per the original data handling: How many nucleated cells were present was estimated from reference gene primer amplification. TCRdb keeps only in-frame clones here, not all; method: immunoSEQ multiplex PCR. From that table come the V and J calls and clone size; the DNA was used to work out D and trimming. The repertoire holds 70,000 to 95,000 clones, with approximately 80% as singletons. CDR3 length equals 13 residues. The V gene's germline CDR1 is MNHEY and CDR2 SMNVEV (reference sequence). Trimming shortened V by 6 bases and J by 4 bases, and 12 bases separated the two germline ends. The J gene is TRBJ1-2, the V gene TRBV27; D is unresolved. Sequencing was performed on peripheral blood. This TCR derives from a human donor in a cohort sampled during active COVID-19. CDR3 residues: CASSPLGAYGYTF. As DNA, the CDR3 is TGTGCCAGCAGCCCGTTGGGCGCCTATGGCTACACCTTC.